This TCR beta chain derives from a study of control samples from healthy donors and cancer patients. Germline V gene lookup returns CDR1 MNHEY and CDR2 SVGEGT. CDR3 size: 16 residues. V lost 2 bases and J lost 2, with 15 bases in between. The repertoire was sequenced with immunoSEQ multiplex PCR; TCRdb's copy has only in-frame clones and lacks some. The repertoire consists of about 130,000 clones, with about 95% occurring once and the leading ten covering approximately 4%. This sequence was found in a man in his thirties or forties in good health. J is TRBJ1-1 and V is TRBV6-2 or TRBV6-3; maybe TRBD1 (6 bases). Sequencing was carried out using blood. In nucleotides, the CDR3 is TGTGCCAGCAGTTACCGAGTGTCGGACAGTAACACTGAAGCTTTCTTT. Translation gives CASSYRVSDSNTEAFF.